The present TCR beta chain was sequenced within a study of T cell changes during pregnancy in multiple sclerosis. The V gene's germline CDR1 is SQVTM and CDR2 ANQGSEA. This CDR3 is 13 amino acids long. V was cut by 6 bases and J by 1 base, with 12 bases left in between. Produced via immunoSEQ multiplex PCR; TCRdb's table is partial and in-frame only. Here the sample spans around 100,000 clones, just over 90% being singletons. The table lists this clone with a count of one. The J gene is TRBJ2-5, the V gene TRBV29-1, with no clear D. The sequencing here drew on peripheral blood, taken after pregnancy. The clonotype comes from a female donor with multiple sclerosis, enrolled in a pregnancy study. The CDR3 sequence: CSVSPKLQETQYF. CDR3 bases: TGCAGCGTGAGCCCCAAGCTCCAAGAGACCCAGTACTTC.